Below, 24 T cell receptor beta chains from the same sample are listed, as sequenced in a study of cytomegalovirus exposure and HLA in healthy donors. The PCR contained 60 Vbeta and 13 Jbeta primers. Method: immunoSEQ multiplex PCR; TCRdb's copy keeps in-frame clones and lacks some. The table shows approximately 130,000 clones, with approximately 80% occurring only once. The sample taken for sequencing was PBMCs. These receptors all stem from a boy aged 2 to 9 in good health and CMV-seronegative.

This clone has a single count. V is TRBV10-3 and J is TRBJ1-1; 8 bases fit TRBD1. With V trimmed by 4 bases and J by 6 bases, 4 bases remained unmatched. CDR1 ENHRY and CDR2 SYGVKD come from the germline V gene. The CDR3 has 13 residues. The CDR3, as DNA: TGTGCCATCAGTGGGACAGGGAGGGCTGAAGCTTTCTTT. It encodes CAISGTGRAEAFF.

This clone was observed a single time. The V call is TRBV29-1, the J call TRBJ1-2; D perhaps matches TRBD1 (5 bases). Trimming removed 4 bases at V and 8 bases at J, with 8 bases between. CDR1 and CDR2 (germline): SQVTM, ANQGSEA. The CDR3 totals 10 residues. The CDR3 reads CSVGGDGYTF. CDR3 in DNA: TGCAGCGTTGGCGGGGACGGCTACACCTTC.

This chain links TRBV4-1 with TRBJ1-6; 10 bases line up with TRBD1. The CDR3 runs to 16 residues. Germline V gene data show CDR1 as MGHRA and CDR2 as YSYEKL. The V gene end was trimmed by 2 bases and the J gene end by 9 bases; junction bases not matched to a gene: 7. The CDR3 is CASSQPGQGSRSPLHF. As DNA, the CDR3 is TGCGCCAGCAGCCAACCGGGACAGGGGAGCCGTTCACCCCTCCACTTT.

The genes are TRBV9 and TRBJ2-2, with no clear D. Trimming removed 4 bases at V and 0 bases at J, with 16 bases between. The CDR3 spans 17 residues. CDR1 and CDR2 (germline): SGDLS, YYNGEE. The CDR3 reads CASSPDARLANTGELFF. In DNA form, the CDR3 reads TGTGCCAGCAGCCCCGACGCCCGACTGGCGAACACCGGGGAGCTGTTTTTT.

The V and J genes are TRBV10-2 and TRBJ2-2; 15 bases agree with TRBD2. The ends lost 9 bases at V and 3 bases at J; junction bases unmatched: 5. This CDR3 is built from 16 residues. From germline, CDR1 is WSHSY and CDR2 SAAADI. CDR3 protein: CASRTSGRADTGELFF. CDR3 sequence (DNA): TGCGCCAGTCGGACTAGCGGGAGGGCGGACACCGGGGAGCTGTTTTTT.

The chain is built from TRBV2 and TRBJ2-3; the D gene is possibly TRBD2 (6 bases). The germline CDR1 and CDR2 sequences are SNHLY and FYNNEI. V lost 7 bases to trimming and J lost 2 bases, with 19 bases between them. The CDR3 totals 16 residues. CDR3 nucleotides: TGTGCCAGCAACCTGGGGGGAGCATTAGTCACAGATACGCAGTATTTT. It is translated as CASNLGGALVTDTQYF. Based on the CDR3 plus reference TRBV2 and TRBJ2-3, the full variable domain is EPEVTQTPSHQVTQMGQEVILRCVPISNHLYFYWYRQILGQKVEFLVSFYNNEISEKSEIFDDQFSVERPDGSNFTLKIRSTKLEDSAMYFCASNLGGALVTDTQYFGPGTRLTVL.

This chain's CDR3 is CASSSYRGNTEAFF. CDR3 nucleotides: TGTGCCAGCAGCTCATACAGGGGGAACACTGAAGCTTTCTTT. The gene calls are TRBV5-6 and TRBJ1-1, with 7 positions matching TRBD1. This CDR3 contains 14 residues. CDR1 is SGHDT, CDR2 YYEEEE, per germline. V lost 3 bases and J lost 1; bases outside the gene matches: 3.

This chain joins TRBV5-1 and TRBJ1-4; D gene unclear. V shed 4 bases and J shed 7 bases, with 14 bases lying between them. The CDR3 covers 14 residues. Per germline, CDR1 SGHRS and CDR2 YFSETQ. The CDR3 DNA follows: TGCGCCAGCAGCCCGGGAGACCGGGGTGAAAAACTGTTTTTT. It codes for CASSPGDRGEKLFF.

The gene calls are TRBV4-2 and TRBJ2-2; 10 bases align to TRBD2. The CDR3 is 18 amino acids. Germline CDR1 is LGHNA and CDR2 is YNFKEQ. V trimming: 4 bases; J trimming: 6 bases; junction bases outside the gene matches: 14. The CDR3 loop reads CASSLYRGLAGAAGELFF. CDR3 sequence (DNA): TGTGCCAGCAGCCTCTACAGGGGCCTAGCGGGAGCGGCCGGGGAGCTGTTTTTT.

This clone has just one count. The chain employs TRBV13 and TRBJ2-4; no firm D call. The germline V and J ends were trimmed by 3 bases and 6 bases, with 9 bases remaining between them. The germline V gene encodes CDR1 PRHDT and CDR2 FYEKMQ (reference sequence). The CDR3 loop spans 13 amino acids. The CDR3 here is CASSFVTLNIQYF. The CDR3 DNA reads as TGTGCCAGCAGCTTCGTAACTCTAAACATTCAGTACTTC. The variable domain in full, with the rest retrieved from reference TRBV13 and TRBJ2-4, is AAGVIQSPRHLIKEKRETATLKCYPIPRHDTVYWYQQGPGQDPQFLISFYEKMQSDKGSIPDRFSAQQFSDYHSELNMSSLELGDSALYFCASSFVTLNIQYFGAGTRLSVL.

The chain joins TRBV7-3 to TRBJ1-1; D gene uncertain. Trimming took 5 bases from V and 2 from J, leaving 12 bases between them. CDR3 length: 14 residues. CDR1 and CDR2 from the germline V gene are SGHTA and FQGTGA. CDR3 nucleotide sequence: TGTGCCAGCAGCCCGACCACAGACAACACTGAAGCTTTCTTT. Translating it yields CASSPTTDNTEAFF.

The rearrangement uses TRBV29-1 and TRBJ1-2; TRBD1 matches at 8 bases. Germline CDR1 SQVTM, CDR2 ANQGSEA. The CDR3 is 14 amino acids. The V and J ends lost 4 bases and 4 bases, in that order; junction bases with no gene match: 8. CDR3 amino acids: CSVVQGAPSYGYTF. The CDR3 DNA reads as TGCAGCGTTGTTCAGGGGGCGCCGAGCTATGGCTACACCTTC.

This clone showed up just a few times. The chain recombines TRBV6-5 with TRBJ1-2; 8 bases map to TRBD1. The CDR3 covers 15 residues. The ends lost 7 bases at V and 2 bases at J; junction bases unmatched: 9. Germline V lookup: CDR1 MNHEY, CDR2 SVGAGI. DNA of the CDR3: TGTGCCAGCACCGCGGACAGGGCTGTGAACTATGGCTACACCTTC. It yields the protein CASTADRAVNYGYTF.

The chain recombines TRBV14 with TRBJ2-5; D is possibly TRBD2 (5 bases). The CDR3 loop spans 12 amino acids. V lost 3 bases to trimming and J lost 4 bases, with 6 bases between them. CDR1 is SGHDN and CDR2 is FVKESK in the germline V gene. The CDR3 is CASSQRVETQYF. As DNA, the CDR3 is TGTGCCAGCAGCCAGAGGGTAGAGACCCAGTACTTC.

The rearrangement uses TRBV6-1 and TRBJ1-2, with 8 bases identical to TRBD1. V lost 7 bases and J lost 4; bases outside the gene matches: 5. The CDR3 consists of 13 residues. From germline, CDR1 is MNHNS and CDR2 SASEGT. This chain's CDR3 is CASMDREPYGYTF. Written as DNA, the CDR3 is TGTGCCAGCATGGACAGGGAGCCCTATGGCTACACCTTC.

The chain employs TRBV6-6 and TRBJ1-6, with a tentative D call TRBD1 (5 bases). The V end lost 2 bases, the J end lost 5 bases, and 7 bases lay between the germline ends. Germline-derived CDR1 and CDR2 are MNHNY and SVGAGI (reference sequence). The CDR3 consists of 14 residues. Here the CDR3 reads CASSYETDNSPLHF. CDR3 DNA sequence: TGTGCCAGCAGTTACGAGACAGATAATTCACCCCTCCACTTT.

V is TRBV6-6 and J is TRBJ1-5, with 7 bases identical to TRBD1. The CDR3 totals 16 residues. CDR1 is MNHNY, CDR2 SVGAGI, per germline (reference sequence). V was pared by 4 bases and J by 5 bases, with 11 bases of the junction left unmatched. As DNA, the CDR3 is TGTGCCAGCAGTTCGCCAAAAAGGGACAGTGATCAGCCCCAGCATTTT. Protein sequence: CASSSPKRDSDQPQHF.

Only one count was recorded for this clone. This chain links TRBV30 with TRBJ2-3, with TRBD2 as a possible D gene (5 bases). CDR1 and CDR2 from the germline V gene are GTSNPN and SVGIG (reference sequence). CDR3 size: 15 residues. V lost 4 bases, J lost 0 bases, and 14 bases lay in between. Here the CDR3 reads CAWKRESFSTDTQYF. DNA of the CDR3: TGTGCCTGGAAAAGGGAGTCCTTTAGCACAGATACGCAGTATTTT.

V is TRBV13 and J is TRBJ1-1; D gene uncertain. The V end lost 5 bases, the J end lost 1 base, and 11 bases lay between the germline ends. CDR1 is PRHDT, CDR2 FYEKMQ, per germline (reference sequence). The CDR3 totals 14 residues. The CDR3 is CASSGGSGNTEAFF. The CDR3 DNA follows: TGTGCCAGCAGCGGTGGATCAGGGAACACTGAAGCTTTCTTT.

The V and J genes are TRBV11-2 and TRBJ1-2; D not resolved. V gave up 9 bases and J gave up 4 bases, with 18 bases separating them. Germline V gene sequence: CDR1 SGHAT, CDR2 FQNNGV. The CDR3 consists of 14 residues. CDR3 sequence reads: CASSPEIIGYGYTF. The CDR3 nucleotides are TGTGCCAGTTCACCGGAGATCATAGGCTATGGCTACACCTTC.

This clone has just one count. The chain carries TRBV19 and TRBJ1-1; tentatively, D is TRBD1 (6 bases). The V end lost 9 bases, the J end lost 1 base, and 15 bases lay between the germline ends. This CDR3 is built from 14 residues. Germline-derived CDR1 and CDR2 are LNHDA and SQIVND (reference sequence). The CDR3 nucleotides read TGTGCCAGCCGTCGGGCAGGGGAGAACACTGAAGCTTTCTTT. Translated: CASRRAGENTEAFF. Together with reference TRBV19 and TRBJ1-1, the CDR3 gives the full variable domain: DGGITQSPKYLFRKEGQNVTLSCEQNLNHDAMYWYRQDPGQGLRLIYYSQIVNDFQKGDIAEGYSVSREKKESFPLTVTSAQKNPTAFYLCASRRAGENTEAFFGQGTRLTVV.

The chain combines TRBV12-5 with TRBJ1-6; a weak D match, TRBD1 (6 bases). Per the germline V gene, CDR1 is LGHNT and CDR2 is FRNRAP. The CDR3 has 15 amino acids. V shed 7 bases and J shed 11 bases, with 21 bases lying between them. The CDR3 nucleotides read TGTGCTAGTGCCCCGGTCAGGGGCCAATTGGCACCCCTCCACTTT. This sequence encodes CASAPVRGQLAPLHF. Full variable domain (remainder filled in from reference TRBV12-5 and TRBJ1-6): DARVTQTPRHKVTEMGQEVTMRCQPILGHNTVFWYRQTMMQGLELLAYFRNRAPLDDSGMPKDRFSAEMPDATLATLKIQPSEPRDSAVYFCASAPVRGQLAPLHFGNGTRLTVT.

This chain connects TRBV6-4 to TRBJ1-6; possibly TRBD1 for D (5 bases). Trimming removed 3 bases from V and 5 bases from J, with 5 bases in between. Germline CDR1 reads MRHNA; CDR2 reads SNTAGT. The length of the CDR3 is 13 residues. DNA for the CDR3: TGTGCCAGCAGTGAGGACAATAATTCACCCCTCCACTTT. Its translation is CASSEDNNSPLHF.

The chain joins TRBV4-3 to TRBJ2-7; possible D gene TRBD1, 6 bases. CDR1 is LGHNA, CDR2 YSLEER, per germline. V shed 0 bases and J shed 3 bases, with 12 bases lying between them. The CDR3 spans 15 residues. This CDR3 is CASSQDYWGRYEQYF. CDR3 sequence (DNA): TGCGCCAGCAGCCAAGATTACTGGGGGCGCTACGAGCAGTACTTC.